This TCR beta chain was captured in a study of patients and donors after allogeneic stem cell transplantation. J lost 3 bases, V lost 6 bases, and 9 bases had no gene match. The CDR3 length is 15 residues. Germline CDR1 is LGHNA and CDR2 is YNFKEQ. This clonotype has only a few counts. TCRdb re-derived calls from the RT-PCR reads in MiXCR, one entry per CDR3 protein. The sample shows roughly 880,000 distinct CDR3 sequences, approximately 19% of them seen only once. The V and J genes are TRBV4-2 and TRBJ2-5; 8 bases fit TRBD2. The TCR originated in a human donor who was either an allogeneic HSCT recipient or a stem cell or donor lymphocyte infusion donor (not recorded which). It is not recorded whose cells these are; they may come from a transplant donor. The source material was blood, either unsorted or a sorted T cell fraction (not recorded which). For the CDR3, the DNA is TGTGCCAGCAGTGGTAGCGGGAAAGGTGAAGAGACCCAGTACTTC. Its protein is CASSGSGKGEETQYF.